These 8 T cell receptor beta chains came from one sample sequenced in a study of blood T cell repertoires in COVID-19. Only in-frame clones appear in the TCRdb table, and some are missing; sequencing was by immunoSEQ multiplex PCR. The sample lists about 230,000 clones; around 84% were seen once. The specimen was peripheral blood. Receptors originate from a man aged 35-49 years who had recovered from COVID-19.

The chain employs TRBV18 and TRBJ2-7; weak D call: TRBD1 (5 bases). Germline V CDR1 and CDR2: KGHSH, LQKENI. Between the trimmed V and J ends, which lost 4 bases and 2 bases, there was a span of 12 bases. This CDR3 region has 14 residues. CDR3 loop: CASSRDRQTYEQYF. CDR3 coding DNA: TGTGCCAGCTCACGGGATCGACAGACCTACGAGCAGTACTTC.

The chain uses TRBV5-1 and TRBJ2-3; 9 bases match TRBD2. The CDR3 is 16 residues long. CDR1 SGHRS and CDR2 YFSETQ come from the germline V gene. J was trimmed by 3 bases and V by 0 bases; bases with no gene match: 5. CDR3 bases: TGCGCCAGCAGCTTGGTTGCGGGGGGGCCGACAGATACGCAGTATTTT. Translation: CASSLVAGGPTDTQYF.

The chain recombines TRBV6-5 with TRBJ2-3, with 10 bases lining up with TRBD2. The CDR3 length is 14 residues. With V trimmed by 9 bases and J by 3 bases, 6 bases remained unmatched. Per germline, CDR1 MNHEY and CDR2 SVGAGI. CDR3 DNA sequence: TGTGCCAGTCGTAGGACTAGCGGTACAGATACGCAGTATTTT. Residues: CASRRTSGTDTQYF.

The genes are TRBV29-1 and TRBJ1-2; 8 bases map to TRBD1. There are 15 residues in the CDR3. Germline loops: CDR1 SQVTM, CDR2 ANQGSEA. V lost 5 bases, J lost 3 bases, and 11 bases stayed unmatched. Written as DNA, the CDR3 is TGCAGCGTTTACGGGTCGGACAGGGAGGACTATGGCTACACCTTC. Translation: CSVYGSDREDYGYTF.

There are a few counts of this clone. The rearrangement links TRBV11-2 to TRBJ1-6; D not certain. The V gene's germline CDR1 is SGHAT and CDR2 FQNNGV. The CDR3 has 15 residues. V was pared by 5 bases and J by 9 bases, with 17 bases between. The CDR3 reads CASSSLAGVRSPLHF. The CDR3 region has the DNA TGTGCCAGCAGCAGCCTGGCCGGGGTTCGTTCACCCCTCCACTTT.

The chain recombines TRBV7-9 with TRBJ1-1; D gene uncertain. Germline CDR1 reads SEHNR; CDR2 reads FQNEAQ (reference sequence). Trimming removed 3 bases at V and 6 bases at J, with 8 bases between. This CDR3 region has 12 residues. CDR3 sequence (DNA): TGTGCCAGCAGCTTCTCGGGTGCTGAAGCTTTCTTT. As protein: CASSFSGAEAFF.

This sequence joins TRBV11-3 and TRBJ2-5; 10 bases map to TRBD1. This CDR3 has 15 residues. Per the germline V gene, CDR1 is SGHNT and CDR2 is YENEEA. V was clipped by 7 bases and J by 6 bases; unmatched bases: 11. DNA of the CDR3: TGTGCCAGCAACCTCGGACAGGGGGAGGGGAAGACCCAGTACTTC. Translation: CASNLGQGEGKTQYF.

This clone has a single count. The V and J genes are TRBV9 and TRBJ2-5, with D perhaps matching TRBD2 (5 bases). V dropped 0 bases and J dropped 5 bases, with 8 bases sitting between them. Germline CDR1 reads SGDLS; CDR2 reads YYNGEE. The CDR3 extends over 13 amino acids. Here the CDR3 reads CASSVGRRETQYF. In nucleotides, the CDR3 is TGTGCCAGCAGCGTAGGGAGGCGGGAGACCCAGTACTTC.